Below are 13 T cell receptor beta chains sequenced from a single sample in a study of identifying expanded T cells in peripheral blood. Sequencing was performed with immunoSEQ multiplex PCR; in TCRdb, only in-frame clones are kept and a portion is missing. The data show about 94,000 clones, 88% seen once. The specimen sequenced was blood. Source of these receptors: a person aged 18 to 75 in good health.

The rearrangement joins TRBV9 to TRBJ2-3; no reliable D call. CDR3 size: 13 residues. Trimming removed 2 bases at V and 1 base at J, with 5 bases between. Germline V lookup: CDR1 SGDLS, CDR2 YYNGEE. The CDR3 region is CASSVRGTDTQYF. CDR3 sequence (DNA): TGTGCCAGCAGCGTTCGGGGCACAGATACGCAGTATTTT.

The chain is built from TRBV30 and TRBJ1-3; D perhaps matches TRBD1 (5 bases). The CDR3 is 13 amino acids. The germline gives CDR1 GTSNPN, CDR2 SVGIG (reference sequence). V lost 3 bases, J lost 4 bases, and 10 bases lay in between. The CDR3 loop reads CAWRSQAGNTIYF. The CDR3 DNA reads TGTGCCTGGAGGTCACAGGCGGGAAACACCATATATTTT.

This CDR3 reads CASEGRKTDVQPQHF. The CDR3 DNA is TGTGCCAGTGAGGGACGGAAGACAGATGTCCAGCCCCAGCATTTT. The chain couples TRBV19 to TRBJ1-5; possible D gene TRBD1, 5 bases. The CDR3 is 15 residues long. In germline, CDR1 is LNHDA, CDR2 SQIVND (reference sequence). The V gene lost 8 bases and the J gene lost 7 bases, with 21 bases spanning the gap. Looking up the rest from reference TRBV19 and TRBJ1-5 gives the full variable domain: DGGITQSPKYLFRKEGQNVTLSCEQNLNHDAMYWYRQDPGQGLRLIYYSQIVNDFQKGDIAEGYSVSREKKESFPLTVTSAQKNPTAFYLCASEGRKTDVQPQHFGDGTRLSIL.

The V and J genes are TRBV7-9 and TRBJ2-2; the D gene is possibly TRBD2 (5 bases). Between the trimmed V and J ends, which lost 7 bases and 4 bases, there was a span of 13 bases. The CDR3 has 14 amino acids. CDR1 is SEHNR and CDR2 is FQNEAQ in the germline V gene (reference sequence). The CDR3 protein is CASNYLAATGELFF. The CDR3 DNA sequence: TGTGCCAGCAACTACCTAGCTGCCACCGGGGAGCTGTTTTTT.

The chain carries TRBV9 and TRBJ1-2; 7 positions agree with TRBD1. The CDR3 runs to 15 residues. The J segment lost 4 bases and the V segment lost 3 bases, leaving 9 bases of the junction unmatched. CDR1 is SGDLS and CDR2 is YYNGEE in the germline V gene. DNA for the CDR3: TGTGCCAGCAGCGCCTCCTCAGGGGGTTTCTATGGCTACACCTTC. Translated, it gives CASSASSGGFYGYTF.

The genes are TRBV13 and TRBJ2-7; no definite D call. CDR1 and CDR2 (germline): PRHDT, FYEKMQ (reference sequence). Trimming removed 5 bases from V and 3 bases from J, with 14 bases in between. The CDR3 runs 14 residues. The CDR3 loop is CASSPPRVGYEQYF. In DNA, the CDR3 is TGTGCCAGCAGCCCCCCCCGGGTGGGCTACGAGCAGTACTTC.

The rearrangement joins TRBV28 to TRBJ1-2; no reliable D call. Trimming took 5 bases from V and 0 from J, leaving 13 bases between them. The CDR3 loop spans 15 amino acids. The germline gives CDR1 MDHEN, CDR2 SYDVKM. CDR3 nucleotide sequence: TGTGCCAGCAGTCCCCTAGACGGTGCTAACTATGGCTACACCTTC. The encoded protein is CASSPLDGANYGYTF.

The chain joins TRBV18 to TRBJ2-1, with D possibly matching TRBD2 (6 bases). V lost 5 bases, J lost 4 bases, and 15 bases lay in between. The germline gives CDR1 KGHSH, CDR2 LQKENI. There are 15 residues in the CDR3. The CDR3 here is CASSGTLGGYNEQFF. The CDR3 bases are TGTGCCAGCTCAGGTACGCTAGGAGGGTACAATGAGCAGTTCTTC.

The chain couples TRBV2 to TRBJ1-2; 7 bases agree with TRBD1. Germline V gene lookup returns CDR1 SNHLY and CDR2 FYNNEI. The CDR3 totals 14 residues. J lost 4 bases, V lost 5 bases, and 7 bases had no gene match. CDR3 protein: CASSYRDSPYGYTF. The DNA of the CDR3 is TGTGCCAGCAGTTACCGGGACAGCCCCTATGGCTACACCTTC.

The chain uses TRBV27 and TRBJ2-7, with D unclear. Between the trimmed V and J ends, which lost 3 bases and 0 bases, there was a span of 6 bases. This CDR3 is 13 amino acids long. Germline-derived CDR1 and CDR2 are MNHEY and SMNVEV (reference sequence). The CDR3 protein is CASSLGFSYEQYF. CDR3 in DNA: TGTGCCAGCAGTTTGGGGTTCTCCTACGAGCAGTACTTC.

The gene calls are TRBV2 and TRBJ2-2, with 8 bases identical to TRBD1. This CDR3 region has 15 residues. Germline V lookup: CDR1 SNHLY, CDR2 FYNNEI. V shed 2 bases, J shed 7 bases, and the junction held 6 bases outside the gene matches. The CDR3 DNA is TGTGCCAGCAGTGAATTAGACAGGGGTGGCGGGGAGCTGTTTTTT. Its protein is CASSELDRGGGELFF.

This sequence joins TRBV7-9 and TRBJ2-1; D unresolved. The germline CDR1 and CDR2 sequences are SEHNR and FQNEAQ (reference sequence). Trimming left V 5 bases short and J 7 bases short, with 21 bases between. The CDR3 covers 16 residues. CDR3 protein: CASSRRIDTLLNEQFF. For the CDR3, the DNA is TGTGCCAGCAGCCGCCGGATAGACACCCTGCTGAATGAGCAGTTCTTC.

V and J are TRBV19 and TRBJ1-1; the match to TRBD1 covers 10 bases. Unmatched junction bases numbered 6, after V lost 1 base and J lost 7 bases. Germline V gives CDR1 LNHDA, CDR2 SQIVND (reference sequence). The CDR3 extends over 15 amino acids. The CDR3 loop reads CASSIGQGASFEAFF. CDR3 in DNA: TGTGCCAGTAGTATAGGACAGGGGGCTTCGTTTGAAGCTTTCTTT.